The 7 T cell receptor beta chains presented below share a single source sample, sequenced in a study of glioma-infiltrating T cells. TCR alpha and beta CDR3 regions were amplified from RNA using iRepertoire nested multiplex PCR. TCRdb used MiXCR to reprocess the multiplex PCR reads, holding one entry per CDR3 protein. Seen here are 400,000 or so distinct CDR3 sequences, around 38% observed once, and the top ten hold 12%. The sequenced sample consisted of glioma tissue, nonneoplastic brain tissue, or PBMCs (not recorded which). Receptors originate from a human donor with low-grade glioma or glioblastoma, undergoing nonglioma brain surgery, or in good health (not recorded which).

The chain carries TRBV19 and TRBJ1-5, with TRBD1 matching 7 bases. This CDR3 contains 16 residues. V lost 5 bases to trimming and J lost 6 bases; unmatched junction nucleotides: 13. Germline lookup yields CDR1 LNHDA and CDR2 SQIVND (reference sequence). In DNA form, the CDR3 reads TGTGCCAGTAGTCAAAGACAGGGATCTTTAGGTCAGCCCCAGCATTTT. Translation gives CASSQRQGSLGQPQHF. Looking up the rest from reference TRBV19 and TRBJ1-5 gives the full variable domain: DGGITQSPKYLFRKEGQNVTLSCEQNLNHDAMYWYRQDPGQGLRLIYYSQIVNDFQKGDIAEGYSVSREKKESFPLTVTSAQKNPTAFYLCASSQRQGSLGQPQHFGDGTRLSIL.

The V and J genes are TRBV12-3 or TRBV12-4 and TRBJ1-5, with D maybe TRBD1 (6 bases). The CDR3 is 15 residues long. V was pared by 6 bases and J by 6 bases, with 18 bases between. The CDR3, as DNA: TGTGCCAGCAGCCCCAGGGGCGTAGGGGGTCAGCCCCAGCATTTT. It specifies CASSPRGVGGQPQHF.

This chain joins TRBV27 and TRBJ2-4, with 14 bases matching TRBD2. The ends lost 6 bases at V and 0 bases at J; junction bases unmatched: 7. Germline CDR1 and CDR2: MNHEY and SMNVEV (reference sequence). The length of the CDR3 is 18 residues. The CDR3 reads CASSRLGLAGEAKNIQYF. The CDR3, as DNA: TGTGCCAGCAGCCGACTGGGACTAGCGGGAGAAGCCAAAAACATTCAGTACTTC.

This clonotype was recorded a few times. The rearrangement links TRBV18 to TRBJ2-1, with D hard to call. V lost 2 bases and J lost 7, with 9 bases in between. Germline CDR1 and CDR2: KGHSH and LQKENI. The CDR3 consists of 13 residues. The CDR3 bases are TGTGCCAGCTCACCAGAAAGGGATAATGAGCAGTTCTTC. This encodes CASSPERDNEQFF.

This clonotype was seen a few times. This chain connects TRBV4-1 to TRBJ1-3; no clear D gene. The germline V gene encodes CDR1 MGHRA and CDR2 YSYEKL. The CDR3 is made up of 15 amino acids. V was shortened by 0 bases and J by 2 bases, with 8 bases between the two germline ends. The CDR3 region is CASSQDLGPGNTIYF. The DNA of the CDR3 is TGCGCCAGCAGCCAAGATCTGGGTCCTGGAAACACCATATATTTT.

As concerns this clonotype: Relative to the germline gene, one junction end is altered; a read error may explain this. The gene calls are TRBV6-1 and TRBJ1-2, with 8 bases identical to TRBD1. The length of the CDR3 is 14 residues. Germline V gene lookup returns CDR1 MNHNS and CDR2 SASEGT. The DNA of the CDR3 is TGTGCCAGCGGAACGGACAGGGCTAACTATTGCTACACCTTC. Protein sequence: CASGTDRANYCYTF.

This clonotype came up once. CDR3 protein: CSVENGSSYEQYF. Here the CDR3 DNA reads TGCAGCGTTGAAAACGGGAGCTCCTACGAGCAGTACTTC. The V gene is TRBV20-1, the J gene TRBJ2-7; D is perhaps TRBD2 (6 bases). The CDR3 extends over 13 amino acids. CDR1 and CDR2 from the germline V gene are DFQATT and SNEGSKA (reference sequence).